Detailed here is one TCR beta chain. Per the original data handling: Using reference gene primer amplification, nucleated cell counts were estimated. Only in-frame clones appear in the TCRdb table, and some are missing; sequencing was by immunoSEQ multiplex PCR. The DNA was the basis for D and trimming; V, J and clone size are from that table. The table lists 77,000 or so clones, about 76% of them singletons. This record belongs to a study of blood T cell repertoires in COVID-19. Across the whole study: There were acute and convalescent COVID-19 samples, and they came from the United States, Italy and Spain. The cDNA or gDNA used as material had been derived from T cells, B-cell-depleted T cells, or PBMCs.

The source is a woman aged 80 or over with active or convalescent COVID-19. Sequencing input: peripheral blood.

In DNA, the CDR3 is TGTGCCAGCAGTCCCGGGACACCCGGCTCCTACGAGCAGTACTTC. This gives the protein CASSPGTPGSYEQYF. The chain has TRBV28 and TRBJ2-7, with D perhaps matching TRBD1 (6 bases). This CDR3 spans 15 amino acids. The ends were cut back, 5 bases at V and 0 bases at J, with 14 bases in the middle. From germline, CDR1 is MDHEN and CDR2 SYDVKM.